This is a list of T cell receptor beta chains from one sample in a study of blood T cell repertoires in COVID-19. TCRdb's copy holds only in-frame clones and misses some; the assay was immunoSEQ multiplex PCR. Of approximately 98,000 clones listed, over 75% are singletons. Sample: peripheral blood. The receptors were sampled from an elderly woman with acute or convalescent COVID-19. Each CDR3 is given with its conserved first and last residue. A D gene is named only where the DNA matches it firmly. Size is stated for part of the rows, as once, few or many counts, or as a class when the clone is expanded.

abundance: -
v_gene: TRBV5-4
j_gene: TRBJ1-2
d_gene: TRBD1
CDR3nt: TGTGCCAGCAGCCCAATGGACAGGACCGATGGCTACACCTTC
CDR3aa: CASSPMDRTDGYTF

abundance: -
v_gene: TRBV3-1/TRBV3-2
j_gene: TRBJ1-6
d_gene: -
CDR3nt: TGTGCCAGCGGGCTAGGGCGGGATAATTCACCCCTCCACTTT
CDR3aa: CASGLGRDNSPLHF

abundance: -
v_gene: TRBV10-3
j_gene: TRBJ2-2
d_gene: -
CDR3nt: TGTGCCATCAGTGGGACGGAGGTGGGGTCGGGGGAGCTGTTTTTT
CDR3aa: CAISGTEVGSGELFF

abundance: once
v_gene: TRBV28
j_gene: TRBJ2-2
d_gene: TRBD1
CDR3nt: TGTGCCAGCAGTTCCCAGGACAGGGCTGCCGGGGAGCTGTTTTTT
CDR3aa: CASSSQDRAAGELFF

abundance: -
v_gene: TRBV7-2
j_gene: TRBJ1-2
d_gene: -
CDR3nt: TGTGCCAGCAGCCCCAGAAACTATGGCTACACCTTC
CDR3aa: CASSPRNYGYTF

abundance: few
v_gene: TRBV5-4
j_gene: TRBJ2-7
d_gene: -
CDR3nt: TGTGCCAGCAGCTTGGAGGTGGGGAGCTCCTACGAGCAGTACTTC
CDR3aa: CASSLEVGSSYEQYF

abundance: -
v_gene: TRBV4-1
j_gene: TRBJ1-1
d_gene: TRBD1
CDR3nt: TGCGCCAGCAGCCACCGGGACAGCGTTTATATGAACACTGAAGCTTTCTTT
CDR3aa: CASSHRDSVYMNTEAFF

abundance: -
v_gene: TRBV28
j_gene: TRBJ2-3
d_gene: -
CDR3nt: TGTGCCAGCAGGAGCTCTAATACGCAGTATTTT
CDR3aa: CASRSSNTQYF

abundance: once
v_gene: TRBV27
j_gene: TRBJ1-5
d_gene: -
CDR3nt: TGTGCCAGCAGTCCATTTCGGGACACGAGCAATCAGCCCCAGCATTTT
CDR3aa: CASSPFRDTSNQPQHF

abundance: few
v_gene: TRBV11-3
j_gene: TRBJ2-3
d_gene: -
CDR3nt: TGTGCCAGCGGGGGCCACGGGGATACGCAGTATTTT
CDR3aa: CASGGHGDTQYF

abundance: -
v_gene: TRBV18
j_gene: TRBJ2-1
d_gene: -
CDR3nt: TGTGCCAGCTCACCAAGGAAGGGGTGGAATGAGCAGTTCTTC
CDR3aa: CASSPRKGWNEQFF

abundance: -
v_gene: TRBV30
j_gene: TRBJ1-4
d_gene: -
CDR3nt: TGTGCCTGGAGTGTACGTGGGGGCGCTAATGAAAAACTGTTTTTT
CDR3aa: CAWSVRGGANEKLFF

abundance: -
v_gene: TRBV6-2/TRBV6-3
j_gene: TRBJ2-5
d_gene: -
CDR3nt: TGTGCCAGCAGTTGGTCCAGGCCCCAAGAGACCCAGTACTTC
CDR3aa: CASSWSRPQETQYF

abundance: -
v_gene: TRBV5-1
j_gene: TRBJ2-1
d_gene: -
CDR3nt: TGCGCCAGCAGCTTGGCGGGGGAGTACAATGAGCAGTTCTTC
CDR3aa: CASSLAGEYNEQFF

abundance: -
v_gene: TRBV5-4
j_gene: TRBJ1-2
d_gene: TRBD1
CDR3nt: TGTGCCAGCAGCTTGAGGCAGGGGGCGCAATGGGTCCGAGGCTACACCTTC
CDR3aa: CASSLRQGAQWVRGYTF

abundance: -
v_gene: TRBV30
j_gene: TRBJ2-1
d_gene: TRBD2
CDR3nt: TGTGCCTGGAGTCTGGGACTAGCGGATATTAATGAGCAGTTCTTC
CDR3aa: CAWSLGLADINEQFF

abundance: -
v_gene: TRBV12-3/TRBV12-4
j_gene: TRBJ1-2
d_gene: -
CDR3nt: TGTGCCAGCAGTTCAGATTCCTATGGCTACACCTTC
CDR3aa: CASSSDSYGYTF

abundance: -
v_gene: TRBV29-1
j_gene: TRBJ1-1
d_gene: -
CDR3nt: TGCAGCGTCCTAGGACAGTTAAACACTGAAGCTTTCTTT
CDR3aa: CSVLGQLNTEAFF

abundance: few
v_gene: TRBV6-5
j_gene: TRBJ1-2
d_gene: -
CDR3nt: TGTGCCAGCAGGGCAAAGTCTCAGGGACTCCTAGGCTACACCTTC
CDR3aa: CASRAKSQGLLGYTF

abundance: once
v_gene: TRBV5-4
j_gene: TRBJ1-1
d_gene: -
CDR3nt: TGTGCCAGCAGCTTGGACATATTGAACACTGAAGCTTTCTTT
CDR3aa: CASSLDILNTEAFF

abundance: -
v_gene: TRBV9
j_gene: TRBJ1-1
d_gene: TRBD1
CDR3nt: TGTGCCAGCAGCGTAGATAGGGGGCGGGGTGAAGCTTTCTTT
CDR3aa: CASSVDRGRGEAFF

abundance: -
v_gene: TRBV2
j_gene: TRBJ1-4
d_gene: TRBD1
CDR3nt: TGTGCCAGCACCGGGACAGGGCTTACTAATGAAAAACTGTTTTTT
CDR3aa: CASTGTGLTNEKLFF

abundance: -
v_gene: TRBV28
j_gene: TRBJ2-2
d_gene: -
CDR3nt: TGTGCCAGCAGTTTTGGGGGGTTGGACACCGGGGAGCTGTTTTTT
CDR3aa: CASSFGGLDTGELFF

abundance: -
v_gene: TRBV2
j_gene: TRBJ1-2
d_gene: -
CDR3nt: TGTGCCAGCAGCCTCCCGCAGTTGGCTGGCTACACCTTC
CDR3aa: CASSLPQLAGYTF

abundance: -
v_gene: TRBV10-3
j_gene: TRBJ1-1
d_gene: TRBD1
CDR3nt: TGTGCCATCAGTGAGTCGACAGGGAAGGGTTTCACTGAAGCTTTCTTT
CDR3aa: CAISESTGKGFTEAFF

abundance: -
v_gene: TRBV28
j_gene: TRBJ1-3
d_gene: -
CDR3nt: TGTGCCAGCCGGACCGGGGGATCCTACTCTGGAAACACCATATATTTT
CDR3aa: CASRTGGSYSGNTIYF

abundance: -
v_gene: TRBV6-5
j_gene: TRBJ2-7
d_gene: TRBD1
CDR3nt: TGTGCCAGCAGTTATGGGGACAGGGGTTACGAGCAGTACTTC
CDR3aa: CASSYGDRGYEQYF

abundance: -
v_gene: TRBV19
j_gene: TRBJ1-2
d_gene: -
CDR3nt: TGTGCCAGTAGTATGGGCGCCTTGGGTCCTAACTATGGCTACACCTTC
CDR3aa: CASSMGALGPNYGYTF

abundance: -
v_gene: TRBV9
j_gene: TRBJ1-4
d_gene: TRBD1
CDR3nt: TGTGCCAGCAGCGATCGACAGGGTGGAAAACTGTTTTTT
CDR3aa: CASSDRQGGKLFF

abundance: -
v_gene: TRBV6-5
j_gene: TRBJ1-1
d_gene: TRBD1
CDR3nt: TGTGCCAGCAGATCCCCAGGGGGGAACACTGAAGCTTTCTTT
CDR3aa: CASRSPGGNTEAFF

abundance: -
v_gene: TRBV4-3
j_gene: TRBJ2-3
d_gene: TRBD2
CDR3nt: TGCGCCAGCAGCCTAGCGGGGGGGCCTGAAGATACGCAGTATTTT
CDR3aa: CASSLAGGPEDTQYF

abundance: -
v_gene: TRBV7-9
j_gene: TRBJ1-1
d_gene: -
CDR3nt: TGTGCCAGCAGCTTAAGATCTGGGCTGAACACTGAAGCTTTCTTT
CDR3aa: CASSLRSGLNTEAFF

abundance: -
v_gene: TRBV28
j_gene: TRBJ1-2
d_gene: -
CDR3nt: TGTGCCAGCAGTGCCAGGACGGAGGCGAACACCTTC
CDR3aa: CASSARTEANTF

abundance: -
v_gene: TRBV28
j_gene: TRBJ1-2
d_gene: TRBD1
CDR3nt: TGTGCCAGCAGTTCACCCGGGACAGGGGGCTTAGGCTACACCTTC
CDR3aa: CASSSPGTGGLGYTF

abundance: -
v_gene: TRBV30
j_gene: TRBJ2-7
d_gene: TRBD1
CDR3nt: TGTGCCTGGAGACAGGGGTTAGACGAGCAGTACTTC
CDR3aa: CAWRQGLDEQYF

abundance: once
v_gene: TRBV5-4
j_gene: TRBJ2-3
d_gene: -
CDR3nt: TGTGCCAGCAGCCTGGGACTGGCAAATACGCAGTATTTT
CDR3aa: CASSLGLANTQYF

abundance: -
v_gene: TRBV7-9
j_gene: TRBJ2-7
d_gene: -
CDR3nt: TGTGCCAGCAGCCCAGGACAGGGAGGGTACTACGAGCAGTACTTC
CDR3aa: CASSPGQGGYYEQYF

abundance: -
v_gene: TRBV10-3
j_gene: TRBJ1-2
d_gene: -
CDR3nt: TGTGCCATCAGTGAACCGACAGGTCCGAACTATGGCTACACCTTC
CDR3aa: CAISEPTGPNYGYTF

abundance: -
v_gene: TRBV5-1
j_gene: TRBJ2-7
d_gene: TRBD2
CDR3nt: TGCGCCAGCAGCCTAGCGGGGGGTGGTTCCTACGAGCAGTACTTC
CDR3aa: CASSLAGGGSYEQYF

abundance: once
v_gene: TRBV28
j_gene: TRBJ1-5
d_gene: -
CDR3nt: TGTGCCAGCAGTCCGACAGTAGGCAATCAGCCCCAGCATTTT
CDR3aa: CASSPTVGNQPQHF

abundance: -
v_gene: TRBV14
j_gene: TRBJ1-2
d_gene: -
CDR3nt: TGTGCCAGCAGCCAAGTGGGGGCAGGACCCTATGGCTACACCTTC
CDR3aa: CASSQVGAGPYGYTF

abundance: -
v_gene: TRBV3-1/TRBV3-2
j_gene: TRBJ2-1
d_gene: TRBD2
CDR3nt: TGTGCCAGCAGCCAAGAAGGGACTAGCGGGTACTACAATGAGCAGTTCTTC
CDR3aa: CASSQEGTSGYYNEQFF

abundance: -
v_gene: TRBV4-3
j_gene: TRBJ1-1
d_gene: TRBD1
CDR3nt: TGCGCCAGCAGCCTCGAACCCGGGACAGGGGCTGAAGCTTTCTTT
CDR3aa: CASSLEPGTGAEAFF

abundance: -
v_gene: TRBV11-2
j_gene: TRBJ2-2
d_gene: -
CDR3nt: TGTGCCAGCAGAACCGGGACAATCTTGGCCGGGGAGCTGTTTTTT
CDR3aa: CASRTGTILAGELFF

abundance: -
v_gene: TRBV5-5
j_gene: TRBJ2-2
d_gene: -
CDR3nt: TGTGCCAGCAGCTTTCGACAGTTCTCGAACACCGGGGAGCTGTTTTTT
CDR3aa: CASSFRQFSNTGELFF

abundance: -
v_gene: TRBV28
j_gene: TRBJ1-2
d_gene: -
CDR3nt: TGTGCCAGCAGTTTGGAGGCCGCGAACTATGGCTACACCTTC
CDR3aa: CASSLEAANYGYTF

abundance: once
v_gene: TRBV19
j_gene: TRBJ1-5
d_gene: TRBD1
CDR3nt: TGTGCCAGTAGTATATCCTCCTCCTCAGGGACAGGGGAAGGGGCCCAGCATTTT
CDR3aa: CASSISSSSGTGEGAQHF

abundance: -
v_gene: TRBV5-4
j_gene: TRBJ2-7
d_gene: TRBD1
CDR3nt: TGTGCCAGCAGCTTGGTTCAGGGGGCGGGTGAGCAGTACTTC
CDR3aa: CASSLVQGAGEQYF

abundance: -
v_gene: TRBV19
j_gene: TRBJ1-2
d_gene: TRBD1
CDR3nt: TGTGCCAGTAGGACCGGGACAGGAATTCGGGGCTACACCTTC
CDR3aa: CASRTGTGIRGYTF

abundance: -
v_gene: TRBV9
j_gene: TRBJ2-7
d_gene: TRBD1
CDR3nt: TGTGCCAGCAGCGTAGCTGACAGGGGCGCCCCCTACGAGCAGTACTTC
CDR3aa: CASSVADRGAPYEQYF

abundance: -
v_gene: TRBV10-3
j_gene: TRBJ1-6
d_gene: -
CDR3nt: TGTGCCATCAGTGTTAAGGGGAATAATTCACCCCTCCACTTT
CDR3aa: CAISVKGNNSPLHF

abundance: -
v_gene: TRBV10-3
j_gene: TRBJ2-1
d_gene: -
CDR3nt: TGTGCCATCAGTGGGGGGCTCGACAATGAGCAGTTCTTC
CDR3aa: CAISGGLDNEQFF

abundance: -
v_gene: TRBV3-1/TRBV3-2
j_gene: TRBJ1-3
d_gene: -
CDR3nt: TGTGCCAGCAGCCAAGATCCAGGGGCTGGAAACACCATATATTTT
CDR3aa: CASSQDPGAGNTIYF

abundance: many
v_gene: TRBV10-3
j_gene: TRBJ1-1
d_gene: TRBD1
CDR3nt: TGTGCCACCGCCCGACAGGGGGACACTGAAGCTTTCTTT
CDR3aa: CATARQGDTEAFF